These T cell receptor beta chains were read from a single sample in a study of Tregs in tolerant kidney transplant recipients. Libraries were prepared by immunoSEQ multiplex PCR; TCRdb keeps only in-frame clonotypes and omits some of them. The table records more than 60,000 clones, more than 95% of them present only once. Sequenced here: CD4+ T cells from blood, sampled before the transplant. The receptors shown here come from a human donor who received a combined kidney and bone marrow transplant. Both conserved end residues are part of each CDR3. D genes are given only for firm matches. A clone size is listed for some rows: how often the clone was seen (once, few, many), or a class if it is expanded.

J	V	D	size	DNA	CDR3
TRBJ1-6	TRBV9	TRBD1	NA	TGTGCCAGCAGCGTCGGACAGGGAAGAACCTATAATTCACCCCCCCACTTT	CASSVGQGRTYNSPPHF
TRBJ2-3	TRBV7-2	TRBD2	NA	TGTGCCAGCAGCAAACCGAGCGGGAGGGCCGGGATAGCAGATACGCAGTATTTT	CASSKPSGRAGIADTQYF
TRBJ1-1	TRBV6-6	NA	NA	TGTGCCAGCGCCGACAGTGACACTGAAGCTTTCTTT	CASADSDTEAFF
TRBJ2-7	TRBV15	NA	NA	TGTGCCACCAGCAGAGTCAAGGGGGTATACGAGCAGTACTTC	CATSRVKGVYEQYF
TRBJ2-7	TRBV7-9	TRBD1	NA	TGTGCCAGCAGCTCATCACTCGGACAGGGCTACGAGCAGTACTTC	CASSSSLGQGYEQYF
TRBJ2-7	TRBV7-2	TRBD1	NA	TGTGCCAGCAGCTTAGCGGTGGGACAGGGATTTAACGAGCAGTACTTC	CASSLAVGQGFNEQYF
TRBJ1-2	TRBV6-6	NA	NA	TGTGCCAGCAGTTACGCACAGGGTAATGGCTACACCTTC	CASSYAQGNGYTF
TRBJ2-7	TRBV7-9	TRBD2	NA	TGTGCCAGCAGCGCCTTGGGCGGGGGAGGGAACGAGCAGTACTTC	CASSALGGGGNEQYF
TRBJ1-3	TRBV19	NA	NA	TGTGCCAGTAGTATTGGGAACAGGGACCCTCTCGGAAACACCATATATTTT	CASSIGNRDPLGNTIYF
TRBJ2-2	TRBV18	TRBD1	once	TGTGCCAGCTCACGACCTGGACAGGGGTTCTCCGGGGAGCTGTTTTTT	CASSRPGQGFSGELFF
TRBJ2-3	TRBV5-1	NA	NA	TGCGCCAGCAGCCTTAGCACAGATACGCAGTATTTT	CASSLSTDTQYF
TRBJ2-3	TRBV5-4	NA	NA	TGTGCCAGCAGCTCGCGGCAAAGCACAGATACGCAGTATTTT	CASSSRQSTDTQYF
TRBJ2-3	TRBV7-9	TRBD1	NA	TGTGCCAGCAGCTTAGTCCCCGGGACAGGTTACACAGATACGCAGTATTTT	CASSLVPGTGYTDTQYF
TRBJ1-1	TRBV9	NA	NA	TGTGCCAGCAGCCTACAAGGGGGTAACACTGAAGCTTTCTTT	CASSLQGGNTEAFF
TRBJ2-7	TRBV6-1	NA	NA	TGTGCCAGCAGTGAAGCGTGGCAGATCTACGAGCAGTACTTC	CASSEAWQIYEQYF
TRBJ1-5	TRBV2	NA	NA	TGTGCCAGCAGTGAATGGGGGGATCAGCCCCAGCATTTT	CASSEWGDQPQHF
TRBJ1-1	TRBV18	NA	NA	TGTGCCAGCTCACCCAGGAGCGGGATATTGAACACTGAAGCTTTCTTT	CASSPRSGILNTEAFF
TRBJ2-5	TRBV7-7	TRBD2	NA	TGTGCCAGCAGCCTGGGACTAGCGGGGGGGCAAGAGACCCAGTACTTC	CASSLGLAGGQETQYF
TRBJ2-7	TRBV7-9	NA	NA	TGTGCCAGCAGCTCGCACCGCCTCCGGGGAAACTCCTACGAGCAGTACTTC	CASSSHRLRGNSYEQYF
TRBJ2-7	TRBV2	NA	NA	TGTGCCAGCAGCCCAGTCTACGAGCAGTACTTC	CASSPVYEQYF
TRBJ2-7	TRBV19	NA	NA	TGTGCCAGTAGTAAAGCGTACGAGCAGTACTTC	CASSKAYEQYF
TRBJ1-1	TRBV5-4	NA	NA	TGTGCCAGCAGCTTGTCAGAGAACACTGAAGCTTTCTTT	CASSLSENTEAFF
TRBJ1-5	TRBV28	NA	NA	TGTGCCAGCAGGGACACGGGCCGTACTAGCAATCAGCCCCAGCATTTT	CASRDTGRTSNQPQHF
TRBJ2-6	TRBV19	NA	NA	TGTGCCAGTAGTATCCCCAGGGCTGGGGCCAACGTCCTGACTTTC	CASSIPRAGANVLTF
TRBJ2-1	TRBV30	NA	NA	TGTGCCTGGAGGGGTGGAGGACGAGGCCAGTACAATGAGCAGTTCTTC	CAWRGGGRGQYNEQFF